The clone carrying this TCR beta chain was observed a single time. What it binds is not known. With 60 Vbeta and 13 Jbeta primers, the PCR was carried out. Assay: immunoSEQ multiplex PCR; the TCRdb copy retains only in-frame clones and omits some. This repertoire shows roughly 200,000 clones, more than 65% found once; its top ten account for 1.5% to 2%. The data were obtained in a study of cytomegalovirus exposure and HLA in healthy donors. Study-level information: Ancestry clustering placed roughly 86% of roughly 410 genotyped donors in the Caucasian-associated cluster. Findings and caveats of the study: An observed cluster of highly shared sequence variants was recorded as a likely sequencing artifact.

Germline CDR1 is SGHRS and CDR2 is YFSETQ. The CDR3 is made up of 12 amino acids. The V gene lost 3 bases and the J gene lost 8 bases, with 11 bases spanning the gap. Sample: PBMCs. This sequence joins TRBV5-1 and TRBJ1-2, with D unresolved. The receptor was derived from a woman in her 30s in good health and CMV-seronegative. Here the CDR3 DNA reads TGCGCCAGCAGCTCCCCCAACTTAGGCTACACCTTC. It encodes CASSSPNLGYTF.